This TCR beta chain was identified in a study of blood T cells in healthy people across ages. Study information: Per two T cells, template switching captured roughly one barcoded beta molecule.

This CDR3 region has 17 residues. The trim removed 3 bases at V and 5 bases at J, leaving 13 bases unmatched. Germline CDR1 and CDR2: SGHAT and FQNNGV. Then a second PCR, running roughly 6 to 12 cycles, was carried out with a sample-barcoded 5' primer and a J-beta primer mix. Carrying 12 random nucleotides, a template-switch adaptor labeled each individual cDNA molecule. MiXCR, run by TCRdb on the 5' RACE reads, gives a single entry per CDR3 protein. Counted here are hundreds of thousands of distinct CDR3 sequences, over 25% occurring once; the ten biggest clones make up about 3.3%. These data were also filed under a second study, of T cells of mothers and their children. As that report states: Sequencing got over 8.5 million TCR beta CDR3 reads from each mother and approximately 3 million from each child.

The chain recombines TRBV11-2 with TRBJ2-3, with 8 positions matching TRBD2. The source material was blood. This clonotype was obtained from a boy aged 2-9 years in good health. The chain's CDR3 is CASSLVISGIPRDTQYF. For the CDR3, the DNA is TGTGCCAGCAGCTTGGTTATTAGCGGGATCCCGAGAGATACGCAGTATTTT.